The 17 T cell receptor beta chains presented below share a single source sample, sequenced in a study of blood T cell repertoires in COVID-19. Produced via immunoSEQ multiplex PCR; TCRdb's table is partial and in-frame only. The data show around 94,000 clones, about 80% seen once. The sequenced sample consisted of peripheral blood. These receptors came from a human donor in a cohort sampled during active COVID-19.

The rearrangement links TRBV5-6 to TRBJ1-1; a possible D gene is TRBD1 (5 bases). This CDR3 has 13 amino acids. Germline V gene lookup returns CDR1 SGHDT and CDR2 YYEEEE. With 7 bases removed from V and 3 bases from J, the gap between germline ends came to 13 bases. The CDR3 protein is CASGQRGYTEAFF. In DNA form, the CDR3 reads TGTGCCAGCGGTCAAAGGGGTTACACTGAAGCTTTCTTT.

The chain uses TRBV6-5 and TRBJ1-1; 10 bases match TRBD1. Germline lookup yields CDR1 MNHEY and CDR2 SVGAGI. There are 13 residues in the CDR3. Germline trimming cut 6 bases from V and 6 bases from J; bases unmatched to any gene: 4. The CDR3 region is CASRQGTGAEAFF. In nucleotides, the CDR3 is TGTGCCAGCAGACAGGGGACAGGGGCTGAAGCTTTCTTT.

V usage is TRBV5-1 and J usage is TRBJ1-4; a weak D match, TRBD1 (6 bases). The germline CDR1 and CDR2 sequences are SGHRS and YFSETQ. The CDR3 has 20 amino acids. Trimming pared 0 bases from V and 0 bases from J, leaving 21 bases between. CDR3 DNA: TGCGCCAGCAGCTTGGGTCGTTGGCAGGGGCCTTCGCCAACTAATGAAAAACTGTTTTTT. This encodes CASSLGRWQGPSPTNEKLFF.

In DNA form, the CDR3 reads TGTGCCAGCTCACCAAAATCCAGCGGCCCAGATACGCAGTATTTT. Its protein product is CASSPKSSGPDTQYF. The chain has TRBV18 and TRBJ2-3, with D perhaps TRBD2 (5 bases). The CDR3 length is 15 residues. The ends were cut back, 2 bases at V and 4 bases at J, with 13 bases in the middle. Germline V gene data show CDR1 as KGHSH and CDR2 as LQKENI. Combining the CDR3 with reference TRBV18 and TRBJ2-3 gives the whole variable domain NAGVMQNPRHLVRRRGQEARLRCSPMKGHSHVYWYRQLPEEGLKFMVYLQKENIIDESGMPKERFSAEFPKEGPSILRIQQVVRGDSAAYFCASSPKSSGPDTQYFGPGTRLTVL.

This clone was seen a few times. This chain's CDR3 is CASFTGTTHEQYF. The CDR3 DNA reads as TGTGCCAGCTTTACCGGGACTACCCACGAGCAGTACTTC. The rearrangement uses TRBV28 and TRBJ2-7, with 7 bases that match TRBD2. Germline V CDR1 and CDR2: MDHEN, SYDVKM. The CDR3 extends over 13 amino acids. Losses at the gene ends were 8 bases for V and 5 bases for J; bases not matched to a gene: 9.

With respect to this clone: Other DNA sequences from this sample encode an identical CDR3 as well. The V gene is TRBV28, the J gene TRBJ2-7; D uncertain. Deletions cut 8 bases from V and 2 bases from J, with 7 bases between. Germline V CDR1 and CDR2: MDHEN, SYDVKM. The CDR3 sequence is 11 residues long. CDR3 in DNA: TGTGCCAGCGGCGGCGCCTACGAGCAGTACTTC. Amino acid sequence: CASGGAYEQYF. The full variable domain, rest sourced from reference TRBV28 and TRBJ2-7, is DVKVTQSSRYLVKRTGEKVFLECVQDMDHENMFWYRQDPGLGLRLIYFSYDVKMKEKGDIPEGYSVSREKKERFSLILESASTNQTSMYLCASGGAYEQYFGPGTRLTVT.

The chain uses TRBV28 and TRBJ2-7; D is unclear. The germline V gene encodes CDR1 MDHEN and CDR2 SYDVKM. The V end lost 0 bases, the J end lost 0 bases, and 6 bases lay between the germline ends. The CDR3 length is 14 residues. CDR3 protein: CASSLWGNSYEQYF. The CDR3, as DNA: TGTGCCAGCAGTTTATGGGGCAACTCCTACGAGCAGTACTTC.

This sequence joins TRBV3-1 (or the pseudogene TRBV3-2) and TRBJ1-1; 7 nucleotides agree with TRBD1. There are 14 residues in the CDR3. V gave up 3 bases and J gave up 0 bases; unmatched junction bases: 1. Per germline, CDR1 LGHDT and CDR2 YNNKEL (reference sequence). CDR3: CASSQQGVNTEAFF. The CDR3 DNA reads TGTGCCAGCAGCCAGCAGGGGGTGAACACTGAAGCTTTCTTT.

Worth noting for this clone: Relative to the germline gene, one junction end is altered; a read error may explain this. The V gene is TRBV14, the J gene TRBJ2-7; D is possibly TRBD2 (5 bases). CDR3 size: 13 residues. Germline CDR1 is SGHDN and CDR2 is FVKESK. For the CDR3, the DNA is TGTGCCAGCAGCCAAGATGAGGGCACAGCCCCACACTTC. Protein sequence: CASSQDEGTAPHF.

The chain recombines TRBV7-9 with TRBJ1-1; a possible D gene is TRBD1 (5 bases). Germline CDR1 SEHNR, CDR2 FQNEAQ (reference sequence). Trimming pared 6 bases from V and 2 bases from J, leaving 13 bases between. This CDR3 has 14 residues. The CDR3, as DNA: TGTGCCAGCAGTCGGCGGGACGGCAACACTGAAGCTTTCTTT. It specifies CASSRRDGNTEAFF.

This clone showed up just a few times. The chain has TRBV7-9 and TRBJ1-2, with D unresolved. Trimming left V 4 bases short and J 5 bases short, with 17 bases between. Germline-derived CDR1 and CDR2 are SEHNR and FQNEAQ (reference sequence). The CDR3 sequence is 15 residues long. This CDR3 reads CASSSGGGSGYGYTF. The CDR3 nucleotides read TGTGCCAGCAGCTCTGGAGGAGGTAGTGGGTATGGCTACACCTTC.

The CDR3 sequence: CASSAVYNEQFF. CDR3 sequence (DNA): TGTGCCAGCAGTGCGGTTTACAATGAGCAGTTCTTC. V gene TRBV28 combines with J gene TRBJ2-1, with D unclear. Trimming pared 5 bases from V and 4 bases from J, leaving 6 bases between. The CDR3 covers 12 residues. The germline gives CDR1 MDHEN, CDR2 SYDVKM.

The J gene is TRBJ2-7, the V gene TRBV19, with a tentative D call TRBD2 (5 bases). Per germline, CDR1 LNHDA and CDR2 SQIVND (reference sequence). The CDR3 is made up of 13 amino acids. V was trimmed by 5 bases and J by 3 bases, leaving 11 bases between them. The chain's CDR3 is CASSRGVGYEQYF. The CDR3 bases are TGTGCCAGTAGTCGGGGAGTCGGCTACGAGCAGTACTTC.

This clone was seen a handful of times. J is TRBJ1-2 and V is TRBV6-1; no clear D. The germline CDR1 and CDR2 sequences are MNHNS and SASEGT. The CDR3 spans 14 residues. V was cut by 2 bases and J by 7 bases, with 14 bases left in between. CDR3 residues: CASSERRLGGGYTF. DNA for the CDR3: TGTGCCAGCAGTGAAAGGAGGCTGGGCGGTGGCTACACCTTC.

The chain recombines TRBV11-2 with TRBJ1-1; 7 bases agree with TRBD1. Trimming at V came to 3 bases and at J to 3 bases, leaving 7 bases not matched to a gene. The germline gives CDR1 SGHAT, CDR2 FQNNGV. CDR3 size: 15 residues. In nucleotides, the CDR3 is TGTGCCAGCAGCTTGAGGACGACAGGGTACACTGAAGCTTTCTTT. It encodes CASSLRTTGYTEAFF.

This chain joins TRBV11-3 and TRBJ2-2, with D hard to call. Germline-derived CDR1 and CDR2 are SGHNT and YENEEA. This CDR3 is 14 amino acids long. Trimming stripped 1 base from V and 5 bases from J, with 8 bases between. The CDR3 reads CASSLGHLTGELFF. Written as DNA, the CDR3 is TGTGCCAGCAGCTTAGGACACCTAACCGGGGAGCTGTTTTTT.

The rearrangement uses TRBV6-5 and TRBJ1-4; maybe TRBD1 (6 bases). Trimming took off 2 bases at V and 5 bases at J, with 12 bases between the two ends. The germline CDR1 and CDR2 sequences are MNHEY and SVGAGI. The CDR3 is made up of 15 amino acids. CDR3 nucleotides: TGTGCCAGCAGTTACGACAGGATATCAAATGAAAAACTGTTTTTT. This gives the protein CASSYDRISNEKLFF.